The 7 T cell receptor beta chains reported below all come from one sample, sequenced in a study of blood T cell repertoires in COVID-19. Method: immunoSEQ multiplex PCR; TCRdb's copy keeps in-frame clones and lacks some. The table has some 96,000 clones, 91% seen once. Sequencing input: peripheral blood. The receptors here all came from a man aged 50 or older with active COVID-19.

This chain joins TRBV9 and TRBJ1-6; possibly TRBD1 for D (5 bases). V lost 2 bases, J lost 5 bases, and 14 bases lay in between. This CDR3 has 16 amino acids. Germline CDR1 and CDR2: SGDLS and YYNGEE. In DNA, the CDR3 is TGTGCCAGCAGCGTCGATGCGGACACGAATAATTCACCCCTCCACTTT. Translating it yields CASSVDADTNNSPLHF.

This rearrangement joins TRBV5-1 to TRBJ2-5; unclear D gene. The CDR3 runs to 12 residues. Deletions cut 3 bases from V and 11 bases from J, with 14 bases between. From germline, CDR1 is SGHRS and CDR2 YFSETQ. CDR3 sequence reads: CASSSIYVQQYF. The CDR3 DNA follows: TGCGCCAGCAGCTCGATTTACGTCCAGCAGTACTTC.

V usage is TRBV9 and J usage is TRBJ1-6; TRBD1 matches at 9 bases. Germline CDR1 and CDR2: SGDLS and YYNGEE. The CDR3 length is 14 residues. The junction had 5 bases not matched to a gene; V was cut back by 4 bases and J by 9 bases. CDR3 region: CASSYTGGGSPLHF. The CDR3 DNA sequence: TGTGCCAGCAGCTACACAGGGGGCGGTTCACCCCTCCACTTT.

The V and J genes are TRBV9 and TRBJ2-2; 8 positions match TRBD2. The germline gives CDR1 SGDLS, CDR2 YYNGEE. The CDR3 covers 16 residues. V dropped 0 bases and J dropped 7; count of bases not matched to a gene: 8. CDR3 amino acids: CASSVGFSGKVGELFF. In DNA form, the CDR3 reads TGTGCCAGCAGCGTAGGTTTTAGCGGGAAAGTCGGGGAGCTGTTTTTT.

The rearrangement uses TRBV5-8 and TRBJ1-2; D possibly corresponds to TRBD1 (5 bases). The CDR3 spans 15 residues. Looked up from germline, CDR1 is SGHTS and CDR2 is YDEGEE. V dropped 2 bases and J dropped 2 bases, with 13 bases sitting between them. The CDR3 coding sequence is TGTGCCAGCAGCTTACAGGCCCTAAAAAACTATGGCTACACCTTC. Encoded protein: CASSLQALKNYGYTF.

The chain joins TRBV7-6 to TRBJ2-2, with D possibly being TRBD1 (6 bases). Trimming took off 5 bases at V and 7 bases at J, with 17 bases between the two ends. CDR3 size: 15 residues. The germline gives CDR1 SGHVS, CDR2 FNYEAQ. CDR3 nucleotides: TGTGCCAGCAGCCCTACAGGGCTCTCGGGCGGGGAGCTGTTTTTT. It specifies CASSPTGLSGGELFF.

This clone was seen only a few times. The chain links TRBV2 to TRBJ1-2; 10 bases are a match to TRBD1. The CDR3 extends over 17 amino acids. V was clipped by 0 bases and J by 2 bases; unmatched bases: 6. Per germline, CDR1 SNHLY and CDR2 FYNNEI. This CDR3 reads CASSEARTGGGNYGYTF. The CDR3 DNA sequence: TGTGCCAGCAGTGAAGCCCGGACAGGGGGAGGAAACTATGGCTACACCTTC.